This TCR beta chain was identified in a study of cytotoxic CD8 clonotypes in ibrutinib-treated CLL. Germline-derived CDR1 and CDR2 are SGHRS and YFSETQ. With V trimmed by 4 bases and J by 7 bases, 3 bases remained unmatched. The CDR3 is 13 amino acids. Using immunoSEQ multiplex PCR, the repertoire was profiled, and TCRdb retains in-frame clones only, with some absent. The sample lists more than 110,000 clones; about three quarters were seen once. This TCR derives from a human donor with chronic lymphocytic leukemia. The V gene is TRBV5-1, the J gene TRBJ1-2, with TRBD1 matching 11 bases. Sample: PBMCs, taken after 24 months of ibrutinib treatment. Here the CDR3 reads CASSEGQGGGYTF. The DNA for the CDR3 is TGCGCCAGCAGCGAGGGACAGGGGGGTGGCTACACCTTC.